Shown below are 26 T cell receptor beta chains from a single sample sequenced in a study of CD8+CD57+ T cells in acquired aplastic anemia. For sequencing, patients were chosen who had shown expansion of CD8+CD57+ cells by flow cytometry. The use of genomic DNA as template underpinned the TCR beta VDJ and CDR3 profiling. TCRdb re-analysed the reads in MiXCR, keeping a single row per CDR3 protein. Of about 160,000 distinct CDR3 sequences in the sample, around half were seen once. The sample was sorted CD4+, CD8+, or CD8+CD57+ T cells (not recorded which) from PBMCs. These receptors were taken from a human donor with aplastic anemia.

This rearrangement joins TRBV19 to TRBJ1-1; 10 bases are shared with TRBD1. Germline loops: CDR1 LNHDA, CDR2 SQIVND (reference sequence). The CDR3 is 15 residues long. V was pared by 6 bases and J by 0 bases, with 4 bases of the junction left unmatched. The CDR3 sequence is CASRWDRGLNTEAFF. DNA of the CDR3: TGTGCCAGTAGATGGGACAGGGGATTGAACACTGAAGCTTTCTTT. Together with reference TRBV19 and TRBJ1-1, the CDR3 gives the full variable domain: DGGITQSPKYLFRKEGQNVTLSCEQNLNHDAMYWYRQDPGQGLRLIYYSQIVNDFQKGDIAEGYSVSREKKESFPLTVTSAQKNPTAFYLCASRWDRGLNTEAFFGQGTRLTVV.

V usage is TRBV15 and J usage is TRBJ2-1; possibly TRBD2 for D (5 bases). Germline V gives CDR1 LNHNV, CDR2 YYDKDF (reference sequence). V lost 0 bases and J 8 bases, leaving 14 bases between the germline ends. CDR3 size: 15 residues. This CDR3 is CATSRERGLRDEQFF. CDR3 nucleotides: TGTGCCACCAGCAGAGAACGGGGATTGCGGGATGAGCAGTTCTTC.

DNA of the CDR3: TGTGCCAGCAGTACGGGACAGGGGGTTTATGGCTACACCTTC. It specifies CASSTGQGVYGYTF. The chain uses TRBV25-1 and TRBJ1-2, with TRBD1 matching over 11 bases. The CDR3 is 14 amino acids. The V segment lost 5 bases and the J segment 5 bases; nucleotides outside the gene matches: 4. CDR1 is MGHDK, CDR2 SYGVNS, per germline.

This clonotype was recorded only once. The chain carries TRBV19 and TRBJ1-5, with D possibly being TRBD1 (5 bases). Germline-derived CDR1 and CDR2 are LNHDA and SQIVND (reference sequence). V was trimmed by 9 bases and J by 8 bases, leaving 17 bases between them. This CDR3 has 13 amino acids. CDR3: CASTASETEPQHF. CDR3 nucleotide sequence: TGTGCCAGCACGGCTAGCGAGACAGAGCCCCAGCATTTT.

The V gene is TRBV14, the J gene TRBJ1-6, with 8 positions matching TRBD1. After removal of 5 bases from V and 7 bases from J, the junction contained 7 bases not matched to a gene. The germline CDR1 and CDR2 sequences are SGHDN and FVKESK. The CDR3 sequence is 15 residues long. CDR3 nucleotides: TGTGCCAGCAGCATCCGGACAGGGTCCAATTCACCCCTCCACTTT. Residues: CASSIRTGSNSPLHF.

This clonotype was seen repeatedly, ten times or more. The CDR3 DNA reads as TGTGCCAGCAGTTTTGGGGGGCCGGAGACCCAGTACTTC. This encodes CASSFGGPETQYF. The chain joins TRBV27 to TRBJ2-5; D may correspond to TRBD1 or TRBD2 (6 bases each). The CDR3 consists of 13 residues. Germline V gene lookup returns CDR1 MNHEY and CDR2 SMNVEV (reference sequence). V was cut by 3 bases and J by 5 bases, with 10 bases left in between.

The CDR3 DNA reads as TGCAGCGTTGAAGTCTCGGGACAGGGGGCCAACGTCCTGACTTTC. This codes for CSVEVSGQGANVLTF. The J gene is TRBJ2-6, the V gene TRBV29-1; 7 bases agree with TRBD1. Per the germline V gene, CDR1 is SQVTM and CDR2 is ANQGSEA. The ends lost 1 base at V and 4 bases at J; junction bases unmatched: 4. The CDR3 is 15 residues long.

The chain has TRBV24-1 and TRBJ2-2; D assignment may be TRBD1 or TRBD2 (5 bases each). V was shortened by 1 base and J by 1 base, with 15 bases between the two germline ends. Germline CDR1 KGHDR, CDR2 SFDVKD. This CDR3 contains 18 residues. CDR3 in DNA: TGTGCCACCAGTGATTTCCGAGGGGCAGGCTGGAACACCGGGGAGCTGTTTTTT. It translates to CATSDFRGAGWNTGELFF.

The gene calls are TRBV10-3 and TRBJ1-2; D remains ambiguous. The V end was cut by 3 bases, the J end by 11 bases, with 16 bases between. This CDR3 spans 13 amino acids. Germline V gives CDR1 ENHRY, CDR2 SYGVKD. As DNA, the CDR3 is TGTGCCATCAGTGATGCACTCGGTGCCGGGTACACCTTC. It yields the protein CAISDALGAGYTF.

The chain has TRBV7-3 and TRBJ2-1; tentatively, D is TRBD1 (5 bases). V was pared by 5 bases and J by 8 bases, with 13 bases between. CDR1 SGHTA and CDR2 FQGTGA come from the germline V gene. This CDR3 is 13 amino acids long. The DNA for the CDR3 is TGTGCCAGCAGCCCCCCAGGGCGTCATGAGCAGTTCTTC. Its protein product is CASSPPGRHEQFF. Using reference TRBV7-3 and TRBJ2-1 for the parts outside the CDR3, the full variable domain is GAGVSQTPSNKVTEKGKYVELRCDPISGHTALYWYRQSLGQGPEFLIYFQGTGAADDSGLPNDRFFAVRPEGSVSTLKIQRTERGDSAVYLCASSPPGRHEQFFGPGTRLTVL.

The V and J genes are TRBV25-1 and TRBJ1-6; tentative D call: TRBD1 (5 bases). V lost 6 bases and J lost 4, with 34 bases in between. CDR1 MGHDK and CDR2 SYGVNS come from the germline V gene. The CDR3 runs to 22 residues. Written as DNA, the CDR3 is TGTGCCAGCAGCCCTTGGGGTGCAGCGGGGCTCCATCGACCCGAATATAATTCACCCCTCCACTTT. As protein: CASSPWGAAGLHRPEYNSPLHF.

This clonotype showed up many times. This chain links TRBV9 with TRBJ1-1; perhaps TRBD1 as D (5 bases). The V gene lost 4 bases and the J gene lost 1 base, with 14 bases spanning the gap. The germline V gene encodes CDR1 SGDLS and CDR2 YYNGEE. This CDR3 has 15 residues. The CDR3 coding sequence is TGTGCCAGCAGCTCTCCGACAGAAACGAACACTGAAGCTTTCTTT. Its translation: CASSSPTETNTEAFF.

The chain recombines TRBV6-1 with TRBJ1-6; D is unresolved. V lost 5 bases, J lost 8 bases, and 16 bases lay in between. The germline gives CDR1 MNHNS, CDR2 SASEGT. This CDR3 has 15 residues. The CDR3 bases are TGTGCCAGCAGTCAGAAGGGAATATGGTATTCACCCCTCCACTTT. Its translation: CASSQKGIWYSPLHF.

V usage is TRBV2 and J usage is TRBJ2-7; D perhaps matches TRBD2 (5 bases). Judging by the DNA end, TRBJ2-5 fits better; the J call may be wrong. The CDR3 has 15 amino acids. CDR1 SNHLY and CDR2 FYNNEI come from the germline V gene. The CDR3 protein is CASRPGVAIQETQYF. The CDR3, as DNA: TGTGCCAGCAGGCCCGGGGTTGCGATCCAAGAGACCCAGTACTTC.

CDR3 coding DNA: TGCGCCAGCAGCTGGGACGGTTTCTACGAGCAGTACTTC. Protein: CASSWDGFYEQYF. The V and J genes are TRBV5-1 and TRBJ2-1; either TRBD1 or TRBD2 may fit D (5 bases each). The J call could be wrong; TRBJ2-7 is a better fit for the DNA end. There are 13 residues in the CDR3. The germline CDR1 and CDR2 sequences are SGHRS and YFSETQ.

In this sample, this clonotype turned up many times. This chain connects TRBV14 to TRBJ1-1; TRBD1 aligns across 7 bases. CDR3 length equals 15 residues. Losses at the gene ends were 1 base for V and 1 base for J; bases not matched to a gene: 3. Germline-derived CDR1 and CDR2 are SGHDN and FVKESK. CDR3 nucleotide sequence: TGTGCCAGCAGCCAAGTTGGGACAGCGAACACTGAAGCTTTCTTT. Translation: CASSQVGTANTEAFF.

A single count supports this clonotype. The V call is TRBV5-1, the J call TRBJ2-7; 9 nucleotides align to TRBD2. Unmatched junction bases numbered 3, after V lost 1 base and J lost 1 base. The germline V gene encodes CDR1 SGHRS and CDR2 YFSETQ. The CDR3 is made up of 15 amino acids. DNA for the CDR3: TGCGCCAGCAGCTTGATAACTAGCGGGTCCTACGAGCAGTACTTC. It yields the protein CASSLITSGSYEQYF.

This clonotype appeared a few times. V gene TRBV19 combines with J gene TRBJ1-6; D not certain. V was cut by 10 bases and J by 2 bases, with 12 bases left in between. Germline CDR1 reads LNHDA; CDR2 reads SQIVND (reference sequence). This CDR3 has 14 residues. CDR3 loop: CATTTSAYNSPLHF. CDR3 DNA sequence: TGTGCCACCACGACTAGCGCCTATAATTCACCCCTCCACTTT.

In its sample, this clonotype was seen many times. The CDR3 sequence: CASRGQTHYGYTF. The CDR3 nucleotides read TGTGCCAGCAGGGGACAGACACACTATGGCTACACCTTC. The chain is built from TRBV6-1 and TRBJ1-2; 7 nucleotides line up with TRBD1. The CDR3 loop spans 13 amino acids. Looked up from germline, CDR1 is MNHNS and CDR2 is SASEGT. Trimming took 6 bases from V and 3 from J; bases not matched to a gene: 4.

The CDR3 loop reads CATSEGGGALDTQYF. CDR3 DNA sequence: TGTGCCACCAGTGAGGGCGGGGGGGCATTAGATACGCAGTATTTT. This sequence joins TRBV24-1 and TRBJ2-3, with 9 bases aligning to TRBD2. The CDR3 extends over 15 amino acids. Trimming removed 4 bases from V and 5 bases from J; junction bases left unmatched: 6. From germline, CDR1 is KGHDR and CDR2 SFDVKD.

The table lists this clonotype with a few counts. At one of its ends the junction is not consistent with the germline gene, which may arise from a read error. V and J are TRBV5-1 and TRBJ2-1, with 7 bases matching TRBD1. Looked up from germline, CDR1 is SGHRS and CDR2 is YFSETQ. This CDR3 spans 17 amino acids. The CDR3 DNA sequence: TGCGCCAGCAGCCCCGGACAGGTTGGGCATTCCTACAATGAGCGGTTCTTC. Amino acids: CASSPGQVGHSYNERFF. The entire variable domain, with the rest obtained from reference TRBV5-1 and TRBJ2-1, is as follows: KAGVTQTPRYLIKTRGQQVTLSCSPISGHRSVSWYQQTPGQGLQFLFEYFSETQRNKGNFPGRFSGRQFSNSRSEMNVSTLELGDSALYLCASSPGQVGHSYNERFFGPGTRLTVL.

This rearrangement joins TRBV15 to TRBJ1-5, with D unresolved. The V end was cut by 5 bases, the J end by 0 bases, with 8 bases between. The germline gives CDR1 LNHNV, CDR2 YYDKDF (reference sequence). The CDR3 runs to 14 residues. DNA of the CDR3: TGTGCCACCAGCTTCTCTTATAGCAATCAGCCCCAGCATTTT. Encoded protein: CATSFSYSNQPQHF.

The chain is built from TRBV5-1 and TRBJ2-7, with D possibly being TRBD2 (6 bases). The CDR3 spans 15 residues. Germline V CDR1 and CDR2: SGHRS, YFSETQ. Trimming cost V 0 bases and J 3 bases, with 13 bases left between them. DNA of the CDR3: TGCGCCAGCAGCTTGGAGGGAGGTCTCCTCTACGAGCAGTACTTC. Protein sequence: CASSLEGGLLYEQYF. The whole variable domain, filled in from reference TRBV5-1 and TRBJ2-7, reads KAGVTQTPRYLIKTRGQQVTLSCSPISGHRSVSWYQQTPGQGLQFLFEYFSETQRNKGNFPGRFSGRQFSNSRSEMNVSTLELGDSALYLCASSLEGGLLYEQYFGPGTRLTVT.

This clonotype was picked up many times. The chain carries TRBV10-3 and TRBJ2-7; 9 positions agree with TRBD1. This CDR3 region has 16 residues. V lost 8 bases, J lost 0 bases, and 11 bases stayed unmatched. The V gene's germline CDR1 is ENHRY and CDR2 SYGVKD. CDR3 residues: CAIRGGQGPSSYEQYF. As DNA, the CDR3 is TGTGCCATCCGTGGGGGACAGGGCCCGAGCTCCTACGAGCAGTACTTC.

This clonotype was recorded only once. The junction departs from the called germline gene at one end, perhaps through a read error. The CDR3, as DNA: TGTGCCAGCAGTGAAGGGGGGGCCTGGGTCTTC. It yields the protein CASSEGGAWVF. This chain links TRBV6-1 with TRBJ2-1, with D perhaps assigned TRBD1 or TRBD2 (6 bases each). This CDR3 is built from 11 residues. The V gene's germline CDR1 is MNHNS and CDR2 SASEGT.

DNA of the CDR3: TGTGCCAGTACCTTTACAGGGGCTGGGGCCAACGTCCTGACTTTC. It codes for CASTFTGAGANVLTF. This sequence joins TRBV19 and TRBJ2-6; 7 bases align to TRBD1. The CDR3 sequence is 15 residues long. With 7 bases clipped from V and 2 bases from J, the junction kept 5 bases outside the gene matches. CDR1 is LNHDA, CDR2 SQIVND, per germline (reference sequence). Full variable domain (missing parts from reference TRBV19 and TRBJ2-6): DGGITQSPKYLFRKEGQNVTLSCEQNLNHDAMYWYRQDPGQGLRLIYYSQIVNDFQKGDIAEGYSVSREKKESFPLTVTSAQKNPTAFYLCASTFTGAGANVLTFGAGSRLTVL.